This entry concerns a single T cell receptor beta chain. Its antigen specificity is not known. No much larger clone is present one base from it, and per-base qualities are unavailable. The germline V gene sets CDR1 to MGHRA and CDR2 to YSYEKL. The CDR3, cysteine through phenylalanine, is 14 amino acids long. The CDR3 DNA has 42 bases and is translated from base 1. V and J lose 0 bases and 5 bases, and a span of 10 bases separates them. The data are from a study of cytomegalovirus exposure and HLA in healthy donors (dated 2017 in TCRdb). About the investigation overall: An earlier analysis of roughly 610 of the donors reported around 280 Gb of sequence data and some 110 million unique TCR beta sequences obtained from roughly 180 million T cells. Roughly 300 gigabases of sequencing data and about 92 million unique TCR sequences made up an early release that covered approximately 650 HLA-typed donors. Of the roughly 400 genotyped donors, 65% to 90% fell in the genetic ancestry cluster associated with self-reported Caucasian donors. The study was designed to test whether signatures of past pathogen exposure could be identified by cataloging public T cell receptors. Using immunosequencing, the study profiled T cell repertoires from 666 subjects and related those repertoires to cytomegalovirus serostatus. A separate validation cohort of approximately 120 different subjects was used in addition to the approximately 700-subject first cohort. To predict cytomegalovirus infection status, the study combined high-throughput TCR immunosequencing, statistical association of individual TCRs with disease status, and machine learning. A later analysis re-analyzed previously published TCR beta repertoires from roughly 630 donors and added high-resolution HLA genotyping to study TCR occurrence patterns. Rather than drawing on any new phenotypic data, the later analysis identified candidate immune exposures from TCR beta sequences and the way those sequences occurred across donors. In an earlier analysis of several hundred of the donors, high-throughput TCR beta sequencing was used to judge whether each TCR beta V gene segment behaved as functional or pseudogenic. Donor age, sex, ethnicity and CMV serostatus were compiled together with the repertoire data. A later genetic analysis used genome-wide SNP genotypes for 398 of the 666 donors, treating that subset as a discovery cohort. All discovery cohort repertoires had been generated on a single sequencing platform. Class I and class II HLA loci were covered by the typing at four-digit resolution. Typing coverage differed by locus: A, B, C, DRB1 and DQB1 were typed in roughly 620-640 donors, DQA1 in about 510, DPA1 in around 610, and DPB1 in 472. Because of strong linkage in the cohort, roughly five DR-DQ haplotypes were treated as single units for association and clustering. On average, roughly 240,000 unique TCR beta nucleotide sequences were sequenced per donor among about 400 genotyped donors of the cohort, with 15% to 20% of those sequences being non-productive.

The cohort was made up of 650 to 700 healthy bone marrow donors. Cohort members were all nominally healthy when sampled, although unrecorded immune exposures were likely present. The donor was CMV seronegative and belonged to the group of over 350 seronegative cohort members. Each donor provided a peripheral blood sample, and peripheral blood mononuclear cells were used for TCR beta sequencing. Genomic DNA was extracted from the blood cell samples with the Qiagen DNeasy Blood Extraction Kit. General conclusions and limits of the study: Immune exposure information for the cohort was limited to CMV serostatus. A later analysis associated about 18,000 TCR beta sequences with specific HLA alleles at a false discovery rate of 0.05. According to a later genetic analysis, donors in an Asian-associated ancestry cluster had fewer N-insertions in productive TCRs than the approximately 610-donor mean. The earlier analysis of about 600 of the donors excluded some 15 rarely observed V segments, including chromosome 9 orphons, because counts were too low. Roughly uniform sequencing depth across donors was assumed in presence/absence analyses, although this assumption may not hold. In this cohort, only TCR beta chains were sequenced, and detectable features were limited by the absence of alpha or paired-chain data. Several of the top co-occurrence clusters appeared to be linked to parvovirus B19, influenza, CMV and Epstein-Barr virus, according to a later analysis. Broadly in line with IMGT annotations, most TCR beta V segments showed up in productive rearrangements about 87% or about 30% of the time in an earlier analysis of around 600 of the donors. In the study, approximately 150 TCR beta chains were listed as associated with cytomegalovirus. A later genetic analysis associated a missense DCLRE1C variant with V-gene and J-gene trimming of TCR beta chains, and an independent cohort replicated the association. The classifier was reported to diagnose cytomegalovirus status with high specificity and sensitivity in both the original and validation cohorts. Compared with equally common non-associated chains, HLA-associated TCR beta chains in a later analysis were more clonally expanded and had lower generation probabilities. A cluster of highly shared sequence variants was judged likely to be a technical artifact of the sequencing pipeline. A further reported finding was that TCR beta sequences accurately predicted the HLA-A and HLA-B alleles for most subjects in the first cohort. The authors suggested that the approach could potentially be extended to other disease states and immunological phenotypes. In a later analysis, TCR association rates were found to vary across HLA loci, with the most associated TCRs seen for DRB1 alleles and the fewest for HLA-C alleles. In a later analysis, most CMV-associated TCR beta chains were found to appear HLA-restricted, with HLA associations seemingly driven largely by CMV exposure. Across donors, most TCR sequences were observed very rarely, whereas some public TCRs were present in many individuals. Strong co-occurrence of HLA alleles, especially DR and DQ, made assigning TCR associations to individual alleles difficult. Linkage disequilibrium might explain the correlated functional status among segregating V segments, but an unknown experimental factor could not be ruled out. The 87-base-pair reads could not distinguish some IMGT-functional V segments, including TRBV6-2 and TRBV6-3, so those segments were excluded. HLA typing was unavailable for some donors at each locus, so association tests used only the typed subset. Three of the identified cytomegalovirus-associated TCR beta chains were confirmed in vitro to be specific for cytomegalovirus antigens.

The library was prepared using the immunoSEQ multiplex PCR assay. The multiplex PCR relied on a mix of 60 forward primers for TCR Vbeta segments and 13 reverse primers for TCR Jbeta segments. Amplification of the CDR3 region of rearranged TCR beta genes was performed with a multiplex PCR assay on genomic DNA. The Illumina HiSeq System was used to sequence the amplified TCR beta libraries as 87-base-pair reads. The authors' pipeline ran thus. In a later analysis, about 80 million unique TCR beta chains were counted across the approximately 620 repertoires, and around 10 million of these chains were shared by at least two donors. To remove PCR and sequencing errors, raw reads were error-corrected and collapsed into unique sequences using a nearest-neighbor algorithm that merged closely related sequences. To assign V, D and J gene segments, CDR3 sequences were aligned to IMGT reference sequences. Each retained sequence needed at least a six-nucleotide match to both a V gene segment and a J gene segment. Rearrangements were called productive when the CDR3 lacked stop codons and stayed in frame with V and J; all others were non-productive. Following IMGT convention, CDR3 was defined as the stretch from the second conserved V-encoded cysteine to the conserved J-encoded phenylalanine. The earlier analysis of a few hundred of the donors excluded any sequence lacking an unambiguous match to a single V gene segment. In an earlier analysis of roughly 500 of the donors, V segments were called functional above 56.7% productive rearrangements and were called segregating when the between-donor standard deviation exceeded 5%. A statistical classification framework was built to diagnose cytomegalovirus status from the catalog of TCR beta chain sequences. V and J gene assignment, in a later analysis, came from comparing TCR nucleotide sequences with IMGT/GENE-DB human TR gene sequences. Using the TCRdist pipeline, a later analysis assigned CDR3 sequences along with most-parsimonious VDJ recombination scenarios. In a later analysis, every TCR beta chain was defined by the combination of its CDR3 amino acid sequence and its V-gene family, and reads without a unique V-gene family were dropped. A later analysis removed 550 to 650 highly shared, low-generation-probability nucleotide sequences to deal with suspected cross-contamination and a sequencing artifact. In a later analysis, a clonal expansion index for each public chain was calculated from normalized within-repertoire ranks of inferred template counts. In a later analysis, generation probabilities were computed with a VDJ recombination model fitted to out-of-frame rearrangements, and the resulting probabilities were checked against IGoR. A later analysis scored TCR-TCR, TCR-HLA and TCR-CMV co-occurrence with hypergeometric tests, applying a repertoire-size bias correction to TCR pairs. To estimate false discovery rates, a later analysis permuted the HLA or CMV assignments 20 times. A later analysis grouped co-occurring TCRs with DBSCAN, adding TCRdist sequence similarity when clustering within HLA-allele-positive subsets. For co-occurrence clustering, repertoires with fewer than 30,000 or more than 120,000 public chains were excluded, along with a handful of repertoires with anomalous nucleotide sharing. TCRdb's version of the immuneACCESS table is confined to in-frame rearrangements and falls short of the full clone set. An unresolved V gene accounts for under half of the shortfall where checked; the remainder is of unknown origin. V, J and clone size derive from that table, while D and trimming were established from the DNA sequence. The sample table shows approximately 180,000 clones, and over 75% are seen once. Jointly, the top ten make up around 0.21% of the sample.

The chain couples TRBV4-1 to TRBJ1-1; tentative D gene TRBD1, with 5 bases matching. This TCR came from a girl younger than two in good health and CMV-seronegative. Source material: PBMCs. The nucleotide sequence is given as TGCGCCAGCAGCCAAGAAGGCAGGGCGACTGAAGCTTTCTTT. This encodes CASSQEGRATEAFF.